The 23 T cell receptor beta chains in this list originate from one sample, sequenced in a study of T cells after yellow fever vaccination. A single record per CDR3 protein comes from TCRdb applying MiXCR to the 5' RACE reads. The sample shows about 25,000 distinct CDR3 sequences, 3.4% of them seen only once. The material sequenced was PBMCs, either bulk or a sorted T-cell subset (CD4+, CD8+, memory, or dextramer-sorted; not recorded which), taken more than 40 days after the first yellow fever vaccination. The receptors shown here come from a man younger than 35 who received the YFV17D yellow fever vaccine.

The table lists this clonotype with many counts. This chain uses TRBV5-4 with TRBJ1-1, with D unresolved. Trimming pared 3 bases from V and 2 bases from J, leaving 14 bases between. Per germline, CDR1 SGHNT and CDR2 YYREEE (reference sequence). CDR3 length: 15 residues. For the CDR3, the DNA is TGTGCCAGCAGCTATGACGGTGCTTTCAACACTGAAGCTTTCTTT. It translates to CASSYDGAFNTEAFF.

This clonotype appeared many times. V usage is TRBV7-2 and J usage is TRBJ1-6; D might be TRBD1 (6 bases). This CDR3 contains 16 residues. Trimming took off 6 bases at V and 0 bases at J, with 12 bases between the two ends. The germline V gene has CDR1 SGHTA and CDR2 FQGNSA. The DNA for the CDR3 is TGTGCCAGCAGGCAACAGGGAAGCTCCTATAATTCACCCCTCCACTTT. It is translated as CASRQQGSSYNSPLHF.

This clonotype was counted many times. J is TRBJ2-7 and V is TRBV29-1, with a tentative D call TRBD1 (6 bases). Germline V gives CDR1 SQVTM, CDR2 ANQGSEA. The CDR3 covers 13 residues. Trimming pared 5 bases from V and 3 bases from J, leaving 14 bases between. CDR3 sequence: CSVRAGDSYEQYF. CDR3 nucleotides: TGCAGCGTTCGAGCAGGGGATAGCTACGAGCAGTACTTC.

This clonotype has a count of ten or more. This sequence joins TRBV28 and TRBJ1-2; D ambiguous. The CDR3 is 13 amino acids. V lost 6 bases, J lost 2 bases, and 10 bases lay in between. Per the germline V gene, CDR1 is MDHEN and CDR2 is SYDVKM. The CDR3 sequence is CASRGTENYGYTF. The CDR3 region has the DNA TGTGCCAGCAGAGGTACAGAAAACTATGGCTACACCTTC.

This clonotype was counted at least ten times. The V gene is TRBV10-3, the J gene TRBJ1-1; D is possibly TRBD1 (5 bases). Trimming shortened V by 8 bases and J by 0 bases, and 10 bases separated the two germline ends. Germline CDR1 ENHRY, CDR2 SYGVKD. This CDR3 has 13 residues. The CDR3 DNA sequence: TGTGCCATCTCGGGACGTCTGAACACTGAAGCTTTCTTT. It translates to CAISGRLNTEAFF.

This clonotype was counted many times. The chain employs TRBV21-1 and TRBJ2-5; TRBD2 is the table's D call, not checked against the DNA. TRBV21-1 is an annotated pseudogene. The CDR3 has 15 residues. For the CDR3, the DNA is TGTGCCAGCAGCACCGTACGAGGGCGGCAAGAGACCCAGTACTTC. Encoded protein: CASSTVRGRQETQYF.

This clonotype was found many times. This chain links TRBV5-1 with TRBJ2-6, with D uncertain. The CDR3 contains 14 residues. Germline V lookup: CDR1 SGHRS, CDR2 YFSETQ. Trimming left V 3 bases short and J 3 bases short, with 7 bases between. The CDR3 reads CASSSTGGANVLTF. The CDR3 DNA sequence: TGCGCCAGCAGCTCGACCGGTGGGGCCAACGTCCTGACTTTC.

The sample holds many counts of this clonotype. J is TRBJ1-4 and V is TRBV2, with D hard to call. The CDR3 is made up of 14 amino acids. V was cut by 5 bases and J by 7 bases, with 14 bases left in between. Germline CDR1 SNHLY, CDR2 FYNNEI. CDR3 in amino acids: CASSLDGIGEKLFF. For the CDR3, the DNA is TGTGCCAGCAGTCTGGACGGCATTGGTGAAAAACTGTTTTTT.

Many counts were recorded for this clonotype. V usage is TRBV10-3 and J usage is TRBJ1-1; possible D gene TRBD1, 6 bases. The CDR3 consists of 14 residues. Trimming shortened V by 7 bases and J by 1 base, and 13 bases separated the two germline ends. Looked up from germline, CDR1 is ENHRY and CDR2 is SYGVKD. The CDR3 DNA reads TGTGCCATCACCGGGACAAGCCAGAACACTGAAGCTTTCTTT. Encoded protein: CAITGTSQNTEAFF.

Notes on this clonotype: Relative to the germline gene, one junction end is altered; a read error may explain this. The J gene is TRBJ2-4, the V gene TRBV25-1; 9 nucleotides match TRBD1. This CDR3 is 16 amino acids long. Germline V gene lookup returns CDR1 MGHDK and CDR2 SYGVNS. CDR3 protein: CASSEPQTGGRNTQYF. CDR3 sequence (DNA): TGTGCCAGCAGTGAACCCCAGACAGGGGGTAGGAACACTCAGTACTTC.

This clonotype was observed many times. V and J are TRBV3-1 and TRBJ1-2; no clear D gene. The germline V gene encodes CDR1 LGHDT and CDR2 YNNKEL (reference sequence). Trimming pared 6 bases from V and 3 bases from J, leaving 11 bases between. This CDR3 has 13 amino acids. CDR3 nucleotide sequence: TGTGCCAGCAGAGCGACCGGCCACTATGGCTACACCTTC. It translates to CASRATGHYGYTF.

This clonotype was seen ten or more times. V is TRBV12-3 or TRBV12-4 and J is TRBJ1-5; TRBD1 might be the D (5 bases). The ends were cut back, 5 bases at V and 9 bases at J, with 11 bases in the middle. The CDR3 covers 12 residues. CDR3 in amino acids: CASSPPGGPQHF. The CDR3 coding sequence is TGTGCCAGCAGTCCGCCCGGGGGGCCCCAGCATTTT.

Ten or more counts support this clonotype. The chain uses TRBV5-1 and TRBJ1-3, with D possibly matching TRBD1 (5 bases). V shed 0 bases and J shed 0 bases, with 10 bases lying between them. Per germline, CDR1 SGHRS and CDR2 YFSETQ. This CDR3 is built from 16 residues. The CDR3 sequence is CASSLAAGTSGNTIYF. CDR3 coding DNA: TGCGCCAGCAGCTTGGCCGCGGGGACCTCTGGAAACACCATATATTTT.

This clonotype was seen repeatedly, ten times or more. CDR3: CASSQPGLQETQYF. As DNA, the CDR3 is TGTGCCAGCAGCCAGCCGGGACTTCAAGAGACCCAGTACTTC. This rearrangement joins TRBV14 to TRBJ2-5; tentatively, D is TRBD2 (6 bases). CDR1 is SGHDN, CDR2 FVKESK, per germline. The CDR3 consists of 14 residues. V lost 3 bases to trimming and J lost 2 bases, with 10 bases between them.

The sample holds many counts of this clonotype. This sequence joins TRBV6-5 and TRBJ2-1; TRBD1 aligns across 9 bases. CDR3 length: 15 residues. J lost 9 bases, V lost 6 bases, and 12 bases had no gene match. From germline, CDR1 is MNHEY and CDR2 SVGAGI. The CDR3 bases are TGTGCCAGCAGCCCACGCGGGACAGGGCATCGTGAGCAGTTCTTC. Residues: CASSPRGTGHREQFF.

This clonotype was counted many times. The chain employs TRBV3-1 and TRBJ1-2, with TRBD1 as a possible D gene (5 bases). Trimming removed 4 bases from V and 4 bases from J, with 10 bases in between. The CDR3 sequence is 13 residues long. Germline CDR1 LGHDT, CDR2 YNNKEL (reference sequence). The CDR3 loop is CASSPRGLYGYTF. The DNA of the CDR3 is TGTGCCAGCAGCCCGCGGGGCCTCTATGGCTACACCTTC.

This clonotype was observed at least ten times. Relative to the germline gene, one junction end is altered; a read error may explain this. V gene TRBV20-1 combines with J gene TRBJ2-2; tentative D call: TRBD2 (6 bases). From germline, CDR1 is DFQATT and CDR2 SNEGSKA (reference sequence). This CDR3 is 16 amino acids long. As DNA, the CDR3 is TGCTGTGCTAGAGGCCTCAGGAGGGGCCCCACCGGGGAGCTGTTTTTT. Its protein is CCARGLRRGPTGELFF.

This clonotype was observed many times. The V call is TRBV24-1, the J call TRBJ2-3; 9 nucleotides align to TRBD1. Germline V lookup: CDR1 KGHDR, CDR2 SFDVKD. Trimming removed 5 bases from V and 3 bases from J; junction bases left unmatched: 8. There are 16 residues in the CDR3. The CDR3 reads CATSAVTGGGTDTQYF. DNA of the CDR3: TGTGCCACCAGTGCCGTGACAGGGGGAGGAACAGATACGCAGTATTTT.

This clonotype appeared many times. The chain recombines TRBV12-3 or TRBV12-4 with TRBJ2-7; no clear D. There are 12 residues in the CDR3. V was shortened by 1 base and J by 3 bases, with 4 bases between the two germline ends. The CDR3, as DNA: TGTGCCAGCAGTTTAGAGGGCTACGAGCAGTACTTC. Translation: CASSLEGYEQYF.

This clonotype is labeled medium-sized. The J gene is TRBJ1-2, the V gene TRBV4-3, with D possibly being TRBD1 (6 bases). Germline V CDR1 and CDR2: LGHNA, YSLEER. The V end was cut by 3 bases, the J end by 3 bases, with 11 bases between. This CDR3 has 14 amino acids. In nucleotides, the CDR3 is TGCGCCAGCAGCCACGAACAGGGCTACTATGGCTACACCTTC. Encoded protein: CASSHEQGYYGYTF.

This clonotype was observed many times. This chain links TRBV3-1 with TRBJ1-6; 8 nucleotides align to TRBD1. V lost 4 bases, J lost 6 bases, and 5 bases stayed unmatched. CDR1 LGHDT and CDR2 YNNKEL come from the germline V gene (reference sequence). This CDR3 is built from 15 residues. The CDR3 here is CASSPRDRINSPLHF. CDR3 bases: TGTGCCAGCAGCCCCCGGGACAGGATTAATTCACCCCTCCACTTT.

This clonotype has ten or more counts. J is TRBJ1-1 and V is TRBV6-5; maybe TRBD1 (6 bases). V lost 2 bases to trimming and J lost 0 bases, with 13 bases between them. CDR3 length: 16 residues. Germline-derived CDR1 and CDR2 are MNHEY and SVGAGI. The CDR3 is CASSYAGARMNTEAFF. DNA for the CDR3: TGTGCCAGCAGTTACGCAGGGGCCCGGATGAACACTGAAGCTTTCTTT.

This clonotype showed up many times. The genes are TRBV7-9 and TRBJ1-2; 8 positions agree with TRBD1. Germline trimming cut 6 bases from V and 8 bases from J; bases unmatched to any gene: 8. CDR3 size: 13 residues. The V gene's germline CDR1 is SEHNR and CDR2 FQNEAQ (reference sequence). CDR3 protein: CASSSTGDGGYTF. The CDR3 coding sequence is TGTGCCAGCAGTTCGACAGGGGACGGAGGCTACACCTTC.